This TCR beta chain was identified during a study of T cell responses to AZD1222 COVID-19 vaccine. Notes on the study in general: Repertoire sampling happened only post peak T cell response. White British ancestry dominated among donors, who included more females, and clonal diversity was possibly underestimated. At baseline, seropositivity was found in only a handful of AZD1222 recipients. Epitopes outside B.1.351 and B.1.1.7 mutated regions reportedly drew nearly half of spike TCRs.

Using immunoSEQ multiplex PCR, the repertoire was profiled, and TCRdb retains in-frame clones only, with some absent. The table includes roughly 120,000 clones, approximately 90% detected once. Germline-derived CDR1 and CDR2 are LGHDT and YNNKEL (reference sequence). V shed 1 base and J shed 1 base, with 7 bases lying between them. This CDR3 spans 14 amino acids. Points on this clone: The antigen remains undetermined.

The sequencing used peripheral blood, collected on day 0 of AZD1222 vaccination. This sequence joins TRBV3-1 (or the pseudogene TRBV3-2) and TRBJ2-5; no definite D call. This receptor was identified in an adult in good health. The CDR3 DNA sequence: TGTGCCAGCAGCCAAGTAAACTTCCAAGAGACCCAGTACTTC. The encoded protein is CASSQVNFQETQYF.